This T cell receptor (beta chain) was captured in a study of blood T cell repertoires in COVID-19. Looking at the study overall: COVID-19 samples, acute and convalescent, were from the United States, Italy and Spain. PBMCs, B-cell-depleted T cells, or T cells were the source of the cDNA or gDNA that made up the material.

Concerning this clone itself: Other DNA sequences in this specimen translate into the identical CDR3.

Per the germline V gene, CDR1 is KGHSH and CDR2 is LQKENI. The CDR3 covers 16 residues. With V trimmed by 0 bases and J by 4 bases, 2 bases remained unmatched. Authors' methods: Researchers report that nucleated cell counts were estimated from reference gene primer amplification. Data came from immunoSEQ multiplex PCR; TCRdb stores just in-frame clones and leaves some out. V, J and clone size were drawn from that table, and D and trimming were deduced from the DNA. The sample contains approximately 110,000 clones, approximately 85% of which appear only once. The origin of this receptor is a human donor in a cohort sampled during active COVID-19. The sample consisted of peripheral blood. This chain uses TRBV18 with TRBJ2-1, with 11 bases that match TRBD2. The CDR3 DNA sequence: TGTGCCAGCTCACCACCGTCTAGCGGGAGGTACAATGAGCAGTTCTTC. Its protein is CASSPPSSGRYNEQFF.